Detailed here is one TCR beta chain. Its antigen is unknown. CDR1 is SGHRS and CDR2 is YFSETQ in the germline V gene. The V end lost 3 bases, the J end lost 6 bases, and 13 bases lay between the germline ends. The CDR3 is made up of 14 amino acids. Profiled with immunoSEQ multiplex PCR; TCRdb holds only in-frame clones, not every one. The data show roughly 330,000 clones, 75% to 90% seen once. The source of the sample is a study of cytomegalovirus exposure and HLA in healthy donors. Study in general: Later analysis reported that the 120 validation repertoires shared the platform of the approximately 690 first-cohort repertoires. Study-level results: In a later analysis, first-cohort TCR clusters were found to tend to co-occur in the 100 to 150 validation repertoires. The study put about 180 TCR beta chains on its list as cytomegalovirus-associated.

Among the roughly 120 subjects of the validation cohort, separate from the roughly 730-subject first cohort, were the donors. J is TRBJ2-1 and V is TRBV5-1; D might be TRBD2 (7 bases). This receptor was obtained from a woman in her twenties or thirties in good health and CMV-seropositive. Material for sequencing was PBMCs. CDR3 region: CASSWGGRGNEQFF. The CDR3 coding sequence is TGCGCCAGCAGCTGGGGGGGGCGAGGCAATGAGCAGTTCTTC.